This passage covers 2 T cell receptor beta chains from one sample sequenced in a study of regulatory T cells in long-lasting Graves disease. Researchers made TCR beta libraries by using iRepertoire HTBI primers and running Arm-PCR on CDR3 regions. One entry per CDR3 protein results from TCRdb running MiXCR on the multiplex PCR reads. The sample comprises about 470,000 distinct CDR3 sequences, around a fifth of which are singletons, and roughly 6.9% rests with the top ten. The sample's time point: persistent/refractory GD, antithyroid drugs over 5 years with positive TRAb. With RNA extracted from PBMCs as input, the TCR library was made. Specimen: peripheral blood mononuclear cells (PBMCs), collected when the disease was refractory, from a patient treated with antithyroid drugs. The origin of the receptors is a female donor with Graves disease.

This clonotype was detected a few times. For the CDR3, the DNA is TGTGCCAGCAGCCCGCCTGGGCCAGGGGTCTATGGCTACACCTTC. Protein product: CASSPPGPGVYGYTF. The chain couples TRBV7-9 to TRBJ1-2; weak D call: TRBD1 (6 bases). The CDR3 runs 15 residues. Trimming shortened V by 5 bases and J by 4 bases, and 17 bases separated the two germline ends. CDR1 SEHNR and CDR2 FQNEAQ come from the germline V gene (reference sequence).

This clonotype has more than one count but fewer than ten. V and J are TRBV5-4 and TRBJ1-1; D remains ambiguous. Per the germline V gene, CDR1 is SGHNT and CDR2 is YYREEE (reference sequence). Trimming left V 0 bases short and J 7 bases short, with 7 bases between. The CDR3 length is 12 residues. The CDR3 nucleotides are TGTGCCAGCAGCTTGGCCCCGGGTGAAGCTTTCTTT. This gives the protein CASSLAPGEAFF.